This T cell receptor beta chain derives from a study of cytomegalovirus exposure and HLA in healthy donors. Study results and caveats: What TCR beta sequences reportedly achieved was accurate prediction of HLA-A and HLA-B alleles in most subjects.

CDR3 length: 13 amino acids. Germline values: CDR1 MNHNY, CDR2 SVGAGI (reference sequence). The trim removed 7 bases at V and 3 bases at J, leaving 5 bases unmatched. 13 Jbeta primers and 60 Vbeta primers were used for the PCR. Assay used: immunoSEQ multiplex PCR; TCRdb lists only in-frame clones, some missing. This repertoire shows 85,000 to 90,000 clones, 85% found once; its top ten account for about 7%. About this clone itself: The antigen remains undetermined.

The specimen sequenced was PBMCs. This receptor was taken from a middle-aged man in good health and CMV-seropositive. This sequence joins TRBV6-6 and TRBJ1-2; 7 bases are a match to TRBD1. CDR3 loop: CASTTGTDYGYTF. CDR3 sequence (DNA): TGTGCCAGCACCACCGGGACAGACTATGGCTACACCTTC.